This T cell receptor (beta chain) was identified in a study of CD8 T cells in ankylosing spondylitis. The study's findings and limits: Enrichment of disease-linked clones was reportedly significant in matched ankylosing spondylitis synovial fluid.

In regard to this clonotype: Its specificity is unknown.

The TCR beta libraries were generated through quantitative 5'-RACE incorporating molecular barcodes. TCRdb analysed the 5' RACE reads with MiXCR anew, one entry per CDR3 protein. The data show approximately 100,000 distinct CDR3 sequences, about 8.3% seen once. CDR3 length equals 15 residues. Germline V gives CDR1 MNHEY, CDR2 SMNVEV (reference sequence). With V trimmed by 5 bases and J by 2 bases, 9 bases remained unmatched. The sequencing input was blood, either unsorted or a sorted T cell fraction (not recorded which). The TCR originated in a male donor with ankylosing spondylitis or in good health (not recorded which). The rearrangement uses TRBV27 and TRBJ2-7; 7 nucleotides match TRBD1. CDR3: CASSLYLTGTYEQYF. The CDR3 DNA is TGTGCCAGCAGTCTCTACTTGACAGGGACCTACGAGCAGTACTTC.